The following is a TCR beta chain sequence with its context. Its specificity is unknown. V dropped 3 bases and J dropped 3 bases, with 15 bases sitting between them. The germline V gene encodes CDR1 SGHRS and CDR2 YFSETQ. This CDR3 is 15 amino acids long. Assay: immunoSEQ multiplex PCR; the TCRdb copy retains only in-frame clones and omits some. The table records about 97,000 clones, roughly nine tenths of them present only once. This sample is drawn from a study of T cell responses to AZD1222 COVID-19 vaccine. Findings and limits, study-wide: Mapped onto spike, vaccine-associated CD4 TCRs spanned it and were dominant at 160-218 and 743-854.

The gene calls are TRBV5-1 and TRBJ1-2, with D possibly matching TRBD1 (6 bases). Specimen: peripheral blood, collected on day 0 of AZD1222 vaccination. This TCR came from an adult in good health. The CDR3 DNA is TGCGCCAGCAGCTCCCGCGGGGGCCGTGACTATGGCTACACCTTC. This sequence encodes CASSSRGGRDYGYTF.